The source of this T cell receptor (beta chain) is a study of shared clonotypes between healthy human individuals. The CDR3 totals 13 residues. Germline CDR1 is MDHEN and CDR2 is SYDVKM. V dropped 6 bases and J dropped 5 bases, with 10 bases sitting between them. Here immunoSEQ multiplex PCR was the method, and the copy in TCRdb shows in-frame clones only, minus some. The sample comprises around 2.3 million clones, under 97% of which are singletons, and around 0.13% rests with the top ten. This clone is a singleton in its sample. This receptor was obtained from a man aged 18 to 30 in good health. Specimen: naive CD4+ T cells sorted from blood. The subset was: CD45RA+ positively selected. The chain links TRBV28 to TRBJ1-4; possibly TRBD1 for D (5 bases). CDR3 sequence (DNA): TGTGCCAGCAGAGGGGTCCCGAATGAAAAACTGTTTTTT. Protein product: CASRGVPNEKLFF.